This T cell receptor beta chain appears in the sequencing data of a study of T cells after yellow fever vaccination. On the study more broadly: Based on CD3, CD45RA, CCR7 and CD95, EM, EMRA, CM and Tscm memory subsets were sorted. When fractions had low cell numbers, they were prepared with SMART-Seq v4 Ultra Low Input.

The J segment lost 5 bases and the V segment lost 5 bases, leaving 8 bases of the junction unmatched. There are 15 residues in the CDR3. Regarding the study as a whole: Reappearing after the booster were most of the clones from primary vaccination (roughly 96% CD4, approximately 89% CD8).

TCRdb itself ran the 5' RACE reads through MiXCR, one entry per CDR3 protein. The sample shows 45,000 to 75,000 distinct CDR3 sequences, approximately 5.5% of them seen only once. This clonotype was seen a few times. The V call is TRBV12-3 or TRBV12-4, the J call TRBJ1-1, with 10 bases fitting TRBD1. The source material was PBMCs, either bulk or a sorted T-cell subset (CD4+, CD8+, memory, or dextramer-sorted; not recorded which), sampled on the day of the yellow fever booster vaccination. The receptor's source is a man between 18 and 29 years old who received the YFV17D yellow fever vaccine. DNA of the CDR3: TGTGCCAGCAGTCTTTACGGACAGGGGGAAACTGAAGCTTTCTTT. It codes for CASSLYGQGETEAFF.